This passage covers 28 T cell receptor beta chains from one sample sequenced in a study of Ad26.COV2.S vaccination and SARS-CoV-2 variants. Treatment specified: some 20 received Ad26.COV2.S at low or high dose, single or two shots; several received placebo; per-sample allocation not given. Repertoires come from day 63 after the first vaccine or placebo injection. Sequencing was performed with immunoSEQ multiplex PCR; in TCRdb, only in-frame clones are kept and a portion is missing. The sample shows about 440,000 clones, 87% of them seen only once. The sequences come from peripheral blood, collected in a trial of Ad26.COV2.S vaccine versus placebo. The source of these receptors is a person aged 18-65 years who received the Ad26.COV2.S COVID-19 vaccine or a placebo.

CDR3 protein: CASSSAATGDPEAFF. Written as DNA, the CDR3 is TGTGCCAGCAGTTCCGCCGCGACGGGAGACCCTGAAGCTTTCTTT. This chain joins TRBV6-6 and TRBJ1-1; D is ambiguous. The CDR3 length is 15 residues. Germline V lookup: CDR1 MNHNY, CDR2 SVGAGI (reference sequence). Trimming removed 4 bases from V and 6 bases from J, with 18 bases in between.

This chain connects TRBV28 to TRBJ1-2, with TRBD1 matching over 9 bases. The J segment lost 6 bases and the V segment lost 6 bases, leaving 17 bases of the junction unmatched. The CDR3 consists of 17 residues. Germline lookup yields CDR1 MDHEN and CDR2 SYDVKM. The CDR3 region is CASRSTPGTGRRNGYTF. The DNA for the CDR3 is TGTGCCAGCAGATCAACCCCCGGGACAGGGAGGAGGAATGGCTACACCTTC.

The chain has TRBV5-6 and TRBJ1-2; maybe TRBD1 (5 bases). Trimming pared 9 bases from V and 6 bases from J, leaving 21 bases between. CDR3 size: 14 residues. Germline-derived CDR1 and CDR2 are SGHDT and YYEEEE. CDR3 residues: CATMTRVGGHGYTF. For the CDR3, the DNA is TGTGCCACGATGACCCGAGTGGGGGGACATGGCTACACCTTC.

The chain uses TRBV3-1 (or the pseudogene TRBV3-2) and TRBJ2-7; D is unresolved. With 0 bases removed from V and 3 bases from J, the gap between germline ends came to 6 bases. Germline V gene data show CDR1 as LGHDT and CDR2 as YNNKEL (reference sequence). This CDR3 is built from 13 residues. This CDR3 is CASSQDGLYEQYF. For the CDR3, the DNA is TGTGCCAGCAGCCAAGACGGGCTCTACGAGCAGTACTTC.

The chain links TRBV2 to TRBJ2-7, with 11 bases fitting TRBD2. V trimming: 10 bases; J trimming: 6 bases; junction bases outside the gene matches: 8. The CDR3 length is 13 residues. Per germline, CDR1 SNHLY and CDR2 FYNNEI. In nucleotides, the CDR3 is TGTGCCACCCTAGCGGGAGGATCTGGCGAGCAGTACTTC. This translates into CATLAGGSGEQYF.

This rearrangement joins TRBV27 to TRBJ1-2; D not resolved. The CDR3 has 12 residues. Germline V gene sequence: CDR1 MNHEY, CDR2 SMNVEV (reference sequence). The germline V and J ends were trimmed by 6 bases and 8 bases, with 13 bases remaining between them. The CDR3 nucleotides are TGTGCCAGCAGCTCAGGCGGGAAGGGCTACACCTTC. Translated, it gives CASSSGGKGYTF.

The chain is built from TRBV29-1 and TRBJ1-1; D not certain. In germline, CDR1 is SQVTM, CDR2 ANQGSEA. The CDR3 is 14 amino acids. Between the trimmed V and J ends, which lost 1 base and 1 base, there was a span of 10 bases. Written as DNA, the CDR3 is TGCAGCGTTGAAGTACGAGACGGGAACACTGAAGCTTTCTTT. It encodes CSVEVRDGNTEAFF.

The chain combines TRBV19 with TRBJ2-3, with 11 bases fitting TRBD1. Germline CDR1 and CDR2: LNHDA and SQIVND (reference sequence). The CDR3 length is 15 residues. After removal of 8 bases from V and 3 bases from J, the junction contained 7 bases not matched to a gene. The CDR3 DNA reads TGTGCCAGTCGAACCGGGACAGGGGGTACAGATACGCAGTATTTT. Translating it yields CASRTGTGGTDTQYF.

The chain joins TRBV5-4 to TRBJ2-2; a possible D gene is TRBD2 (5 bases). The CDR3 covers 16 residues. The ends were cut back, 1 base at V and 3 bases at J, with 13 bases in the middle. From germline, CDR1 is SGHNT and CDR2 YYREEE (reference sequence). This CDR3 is CASSLMVSGHTGELFF. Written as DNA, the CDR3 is TGTGCCAGCAGCTTGATGGTCAGCGGCCACACCGGGGAGCTGTTTTTT. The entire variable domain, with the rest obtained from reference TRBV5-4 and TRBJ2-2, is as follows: ETGVTQSPTHLIKTRGQQVTLRCSSQSGHNTVSWYQQALGQGPQFIFQYYREEENGRGNFPPRFSGLQFPNYSSELNVNALELDDSALYLCASSLMVSGHTGELFFGEGSRLTVL.

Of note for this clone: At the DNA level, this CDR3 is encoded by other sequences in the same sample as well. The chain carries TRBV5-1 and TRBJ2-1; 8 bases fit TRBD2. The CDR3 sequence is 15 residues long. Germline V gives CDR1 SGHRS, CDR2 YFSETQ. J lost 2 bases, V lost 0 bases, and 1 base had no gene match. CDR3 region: CASSLAGGTYNEQFF. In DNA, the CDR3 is TGCGCCAGCAGCTTGGCGGGGGGGACCTACAATGAGCAGTTCTTC.

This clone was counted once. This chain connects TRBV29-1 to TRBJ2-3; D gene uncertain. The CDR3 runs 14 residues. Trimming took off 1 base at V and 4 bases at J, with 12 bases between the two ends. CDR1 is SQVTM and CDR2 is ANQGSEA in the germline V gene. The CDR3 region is CSVEVPGVADTQYF. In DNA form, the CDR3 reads TGCAGCGTTGAAGTTCCTGGGGTAGCAGATACGCAGTATTTT.

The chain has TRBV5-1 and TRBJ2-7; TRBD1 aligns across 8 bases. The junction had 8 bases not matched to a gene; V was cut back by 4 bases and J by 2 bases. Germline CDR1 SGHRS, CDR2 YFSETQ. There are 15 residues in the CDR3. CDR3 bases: TGCGCCAGCAGCGGTAGGACAGGGCCGACCTACGAGCAGTACTTC. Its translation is CASSGRTGPTYEQYF.

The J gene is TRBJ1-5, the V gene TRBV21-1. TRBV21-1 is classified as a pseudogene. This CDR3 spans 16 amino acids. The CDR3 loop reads CASSKEGGNSNQPQHF. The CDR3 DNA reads TGTGCCAGCAGCAAAGAGGGAGGAAATAGCAATCAGCCCCAGCATTTT.

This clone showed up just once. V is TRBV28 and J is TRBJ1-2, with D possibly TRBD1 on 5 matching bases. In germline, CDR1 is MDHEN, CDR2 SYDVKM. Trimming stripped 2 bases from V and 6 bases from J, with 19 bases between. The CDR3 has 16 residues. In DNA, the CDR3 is TGTGCCAGCAGTTTAGTTATCGTGTTGGGGACGGATGGCTACACCTTC. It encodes CASSLVIVLGTDGYTF.

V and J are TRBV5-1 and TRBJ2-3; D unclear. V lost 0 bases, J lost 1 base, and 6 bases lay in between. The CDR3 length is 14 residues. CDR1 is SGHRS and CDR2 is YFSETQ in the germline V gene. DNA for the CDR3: TGCGCCAGCAGCTTGGAGTATCGCACAGATACGCAGTATTTT. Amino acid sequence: CASSLEYRTDTQYF.

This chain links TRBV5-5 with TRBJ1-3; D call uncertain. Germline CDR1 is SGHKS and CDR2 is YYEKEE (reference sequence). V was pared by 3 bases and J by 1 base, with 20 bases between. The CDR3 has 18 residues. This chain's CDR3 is CASSSENSGLRSGNTIYF. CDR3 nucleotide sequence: TGTGCCAGCAGCTCCGAGAATTCCGGGCTGAGGTCTGGAAACACCATATATTTT.

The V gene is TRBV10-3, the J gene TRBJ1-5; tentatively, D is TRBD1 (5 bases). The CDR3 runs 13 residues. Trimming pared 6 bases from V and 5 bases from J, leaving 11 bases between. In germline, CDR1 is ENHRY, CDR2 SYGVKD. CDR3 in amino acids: CAISPDRDQPQHF. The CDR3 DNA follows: TGTGCCATCAGCCCCGACAGAGATCAGCCCCAGCATTTT.

CDR3 residues: CASSPRTGSHNEQFF. The DNA for the CDR3 is TGTGCCAGCTCACCAAGGACAGGGAGCCACAATGAGCAGTTCTTC. This sequence joins TRBV18 and TRBJ2-1; TRBD1 aligns across 8 bases. V lost 2 bases to trimming and J lost 5 bases; unmatched junction nucleotides: 5. CDR3 length: 15 residues. The germline V gene has CDR1 KGHSH and CDR2 LQKENI.

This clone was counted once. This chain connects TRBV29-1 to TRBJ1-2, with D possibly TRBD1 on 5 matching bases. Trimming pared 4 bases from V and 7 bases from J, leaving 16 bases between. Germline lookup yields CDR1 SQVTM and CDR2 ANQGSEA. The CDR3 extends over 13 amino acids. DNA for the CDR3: TGCAGCGTTGTCGGCAGGTGGGGCGGTGGCTACACCTTC. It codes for CSVVGRWGGGYTF.

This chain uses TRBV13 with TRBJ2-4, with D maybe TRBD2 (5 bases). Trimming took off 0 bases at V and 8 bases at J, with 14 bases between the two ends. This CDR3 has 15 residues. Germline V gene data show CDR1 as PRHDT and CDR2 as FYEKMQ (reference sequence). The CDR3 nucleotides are TGTGCCAGCAGCTTAGGAGGCGTCAGGCGGGACATTCAGTACTTC. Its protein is CASSLGGVRRDIQYF.

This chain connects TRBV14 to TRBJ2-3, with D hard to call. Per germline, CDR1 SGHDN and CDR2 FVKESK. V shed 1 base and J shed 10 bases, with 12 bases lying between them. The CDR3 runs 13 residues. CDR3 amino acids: CASSQGMARPQYF. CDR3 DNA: TGTGCCAGCAGCCAAGGTATGGCCAGGCCGCAGTATTTT.

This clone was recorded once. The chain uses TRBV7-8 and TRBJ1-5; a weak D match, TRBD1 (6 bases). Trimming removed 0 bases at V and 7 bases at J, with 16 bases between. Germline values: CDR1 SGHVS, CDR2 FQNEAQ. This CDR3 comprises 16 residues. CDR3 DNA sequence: TGTGCCAGCAGCTTAGCCAGGGGACCCTCGGACCAGCCCCAGCATTTT. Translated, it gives CASSLARGPSDQPQHF.

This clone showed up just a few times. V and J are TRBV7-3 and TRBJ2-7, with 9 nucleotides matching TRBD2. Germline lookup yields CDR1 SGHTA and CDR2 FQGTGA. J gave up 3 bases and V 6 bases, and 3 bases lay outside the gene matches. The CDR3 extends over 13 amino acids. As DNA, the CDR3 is TGTGCCAGCAGTCATAGCGGGGGCTACGAGCAGTACTTC. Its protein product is CASSHSGGYEQYF.

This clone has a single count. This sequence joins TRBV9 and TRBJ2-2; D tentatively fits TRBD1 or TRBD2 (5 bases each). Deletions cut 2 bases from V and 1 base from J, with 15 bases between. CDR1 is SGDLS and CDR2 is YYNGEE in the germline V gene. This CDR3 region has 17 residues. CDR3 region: CASSVSVGGQNTGELFF. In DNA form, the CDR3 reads TGTGCCAGCAGCGTCTCGGTTGGGGGTCAGAACACCGGGGAGCTGTTTTTT.

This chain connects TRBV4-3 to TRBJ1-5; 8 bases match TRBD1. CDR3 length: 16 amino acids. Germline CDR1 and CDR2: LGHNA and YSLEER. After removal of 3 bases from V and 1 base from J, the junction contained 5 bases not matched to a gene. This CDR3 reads CASSQPWDRSNQPQHF. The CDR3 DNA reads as TGCGCCAGCAGCCAGCCTTGGGACAGGAGCAATCAGCCCCAGCATTTT.

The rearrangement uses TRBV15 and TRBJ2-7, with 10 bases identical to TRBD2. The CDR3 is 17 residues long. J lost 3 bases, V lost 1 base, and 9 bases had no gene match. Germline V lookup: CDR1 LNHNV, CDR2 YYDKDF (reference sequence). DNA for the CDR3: TGTGCCACCAGCAGAGTCCCACTCGAGCGGGAGGGCTACGAGCAGTACTTC. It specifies CATSRVPLEREGYEQYF. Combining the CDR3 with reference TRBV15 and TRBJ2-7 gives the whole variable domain DAMVIQNPRYQVTQFGKPVTLSCSQTLNHNVMYWYQQKSSQAPKLLFHYYDKDFNNEADTPDNFQSRRPNTSFCFLDIRSPGLGDTAMYLCATSRVPLEREGYEQYFGPGTRLTVT.

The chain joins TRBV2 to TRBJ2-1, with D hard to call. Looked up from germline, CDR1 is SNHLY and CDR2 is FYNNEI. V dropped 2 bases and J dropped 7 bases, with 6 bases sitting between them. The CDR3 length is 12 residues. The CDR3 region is CASSEPRNEQFF. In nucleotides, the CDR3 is TGTGCCAGCAGTGAACCCCGAAATGAGCAGTTCTTC.

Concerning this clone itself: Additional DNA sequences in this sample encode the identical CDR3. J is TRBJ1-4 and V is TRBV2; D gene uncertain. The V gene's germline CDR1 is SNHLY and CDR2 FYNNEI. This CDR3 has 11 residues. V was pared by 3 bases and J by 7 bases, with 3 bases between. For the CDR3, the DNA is TGTGCCAGCAGTGACTTTGAAAAACTGTTTTTT. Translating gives CASSDFEKLFF.